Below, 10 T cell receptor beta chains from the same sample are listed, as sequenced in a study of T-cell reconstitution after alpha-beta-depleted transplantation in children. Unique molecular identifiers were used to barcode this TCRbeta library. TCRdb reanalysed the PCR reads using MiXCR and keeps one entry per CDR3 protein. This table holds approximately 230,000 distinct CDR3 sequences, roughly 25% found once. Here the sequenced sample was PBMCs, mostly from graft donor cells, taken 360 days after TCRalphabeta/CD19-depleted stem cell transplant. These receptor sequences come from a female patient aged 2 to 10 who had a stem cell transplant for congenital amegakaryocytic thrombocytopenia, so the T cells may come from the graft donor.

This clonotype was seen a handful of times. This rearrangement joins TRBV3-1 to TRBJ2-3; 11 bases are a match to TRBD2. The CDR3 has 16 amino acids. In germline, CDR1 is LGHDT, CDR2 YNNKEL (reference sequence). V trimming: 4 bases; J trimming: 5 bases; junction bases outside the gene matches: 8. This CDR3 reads CASSRPIAGGLDTQYF. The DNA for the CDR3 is TGTGCCAGCAGCCGACCAATAGCGGGGGGGCTAGATACGCAGTATTTT.

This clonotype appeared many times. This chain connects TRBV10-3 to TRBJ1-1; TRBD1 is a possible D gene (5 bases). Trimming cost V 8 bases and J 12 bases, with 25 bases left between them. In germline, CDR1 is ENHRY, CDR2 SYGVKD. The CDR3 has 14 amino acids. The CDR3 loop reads CAISQDQDLSETFF. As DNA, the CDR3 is TGTGCCATCTCACAGGACCAGGACCTATCGGAAACTTTCTTT.

CDR3 protein: CASRTTGQDTEAFF. The CDR3 nucleotides read TGTGCCAGCAGAACCACAGGGCAGGACACTGAAGCTTTCTTT. The chain is built from TRBV12-3 or TRBV12-4 and TRBJ1-1; TRBD1 is a possible D gene (6 bases). Trimming pared 6 bases from V and 3 bases from J, leaving 14 bases between. This CDR3 comprises 14 residues.

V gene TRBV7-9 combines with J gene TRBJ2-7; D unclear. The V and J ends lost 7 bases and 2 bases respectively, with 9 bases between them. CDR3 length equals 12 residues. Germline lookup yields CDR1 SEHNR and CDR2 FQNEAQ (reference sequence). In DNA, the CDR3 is TGTGCCAGCACCAACAGCCCCTACGAGCAGTACTTC. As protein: CASTNSPYEQYF.

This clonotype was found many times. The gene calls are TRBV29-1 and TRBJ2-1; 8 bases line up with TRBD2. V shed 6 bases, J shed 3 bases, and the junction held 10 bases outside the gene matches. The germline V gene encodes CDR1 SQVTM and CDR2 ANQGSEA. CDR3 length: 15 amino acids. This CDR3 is CSVSGGRQYYNEQFF. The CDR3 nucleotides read TGCAGCGTATCGGGAGGGAGGCAATACTACAATGAGCAGTTCTTC.

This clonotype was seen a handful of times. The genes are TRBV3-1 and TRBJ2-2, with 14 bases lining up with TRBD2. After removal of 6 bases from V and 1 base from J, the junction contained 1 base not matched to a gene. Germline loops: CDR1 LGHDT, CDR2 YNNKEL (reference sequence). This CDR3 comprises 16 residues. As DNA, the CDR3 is TGTGCCAGCAGGACTAGCGGGAGGGTGAACACCGGGGAGCTGTTTTTT. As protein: CASRTSGRVNTGELFF. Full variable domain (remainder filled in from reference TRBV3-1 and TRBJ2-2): DTAVSQTPKYLVTQMGNDKSIKCEQNLGHDTMYWYKQDSKKFLKIMFSYNNKELIINETVPNRFSPKSPDKAHLNLHINSLELGDSAVYFCASRTSGRVNTGELFFGEGSRLTVL.

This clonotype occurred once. The CDR3 region has the DNA TGTGCCAGCAGTGATATTGAAAAAAGCTCCTACGAGCAGTACTTC. As protein: CASSDIEKSSYEQYF. The rearrangement joins TRBV2 to TRBJ2-7; D is uncertain. CDR3 length: 15 residues. Germline loops: CDR1 SNHLY, CDR2 FYNNEI. The germline V and J ends were trimmed by 3 bases and 0 bases, with 12 bases remaining between them.

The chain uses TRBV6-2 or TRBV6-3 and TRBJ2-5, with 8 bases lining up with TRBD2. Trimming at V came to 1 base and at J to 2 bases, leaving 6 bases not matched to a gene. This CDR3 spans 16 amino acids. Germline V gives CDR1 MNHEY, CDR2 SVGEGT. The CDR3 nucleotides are TGTGCCAGCAGTTACTATTTAAGCGGGAGACAAGAGACCCAGTACTTC. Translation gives CASSYYLSGRQETQYF.

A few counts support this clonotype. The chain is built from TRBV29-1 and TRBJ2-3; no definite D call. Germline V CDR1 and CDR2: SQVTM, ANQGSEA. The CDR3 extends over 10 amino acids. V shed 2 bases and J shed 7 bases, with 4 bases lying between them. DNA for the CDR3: TGCAGCGTTGAACTAAATACGCAGTATTTT. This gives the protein CSVELNTQYF.

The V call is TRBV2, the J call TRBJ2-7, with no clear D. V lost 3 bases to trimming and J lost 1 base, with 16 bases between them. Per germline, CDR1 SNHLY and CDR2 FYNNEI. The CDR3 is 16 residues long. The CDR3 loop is CASSDRLRQISYEQYF. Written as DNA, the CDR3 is TGTGCCAGCAGTGACCGCTTGCGGCAGATATCCTACGAGCAGTACTTC.